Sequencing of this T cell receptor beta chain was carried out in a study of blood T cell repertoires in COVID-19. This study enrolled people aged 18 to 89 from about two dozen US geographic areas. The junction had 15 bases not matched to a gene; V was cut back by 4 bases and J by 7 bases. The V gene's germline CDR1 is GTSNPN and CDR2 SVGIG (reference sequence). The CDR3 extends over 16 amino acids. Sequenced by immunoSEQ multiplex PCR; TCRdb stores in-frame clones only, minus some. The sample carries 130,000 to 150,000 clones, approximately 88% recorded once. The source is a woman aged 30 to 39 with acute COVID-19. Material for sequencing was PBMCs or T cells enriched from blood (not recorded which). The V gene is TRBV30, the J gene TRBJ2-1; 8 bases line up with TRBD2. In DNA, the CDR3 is TGTGCCTGGAACCCGATCACCAGCGGGGGTACTAATGAGCAGTTCTTC. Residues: CAWNPITSGGTNEQFF.